This TCR beta chain was retrieved from a study of T-cell memory formation after mild COVID-19. TCRdb re-derived calls from the 5' RACE reads in MiXCR, one entry per CDR3 protein. The sample yields fewer than 95,000 distinct CDR3 sequences, about 15% seen once. This CDR3 has 16 amino acids. Germline V lookup: CDR1 MNHEY, CDR2 SVGAGI. Comments on this clonotype: Sequence at one end of the junction differs from germline and may be a read error.

Sequencing was done on a sample of PBMCs or a T cell subset sorted from them (not recorded which). The clonotype was recovered from a man in his late teens or twenties who had mild COVID-19 (a few samples of this study predate the infection). Cell type and time point are not known. The gene calls are TRBV6-5 and TRBJ1-2, with 9 bases matching TRBD1. CDR3 region: CAISYATGGWGYGYTF. Written as DNA, the CDR3 is TGTGCCATCAGTTACGCAACAGGGGGCTGGGGGTATGGCTACACCTTC.